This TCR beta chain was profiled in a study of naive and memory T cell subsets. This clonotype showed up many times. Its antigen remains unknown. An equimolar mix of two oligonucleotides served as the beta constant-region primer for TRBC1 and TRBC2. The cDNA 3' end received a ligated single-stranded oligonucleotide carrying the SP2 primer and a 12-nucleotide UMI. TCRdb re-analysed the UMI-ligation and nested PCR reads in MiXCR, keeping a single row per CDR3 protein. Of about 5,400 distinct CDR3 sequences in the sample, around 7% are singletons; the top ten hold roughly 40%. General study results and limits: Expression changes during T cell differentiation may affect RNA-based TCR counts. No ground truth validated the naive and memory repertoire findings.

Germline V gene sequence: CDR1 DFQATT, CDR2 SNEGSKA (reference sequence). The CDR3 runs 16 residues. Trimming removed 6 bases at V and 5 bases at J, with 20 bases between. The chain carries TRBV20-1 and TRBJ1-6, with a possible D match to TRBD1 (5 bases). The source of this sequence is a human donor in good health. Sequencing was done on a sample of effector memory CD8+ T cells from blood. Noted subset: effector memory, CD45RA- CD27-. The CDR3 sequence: CSAGRDPGVDNSPLHF. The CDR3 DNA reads TGCAGTGCCGGGCGGGACCCTGGGGTAGATAATTCACCCCTCCACTTT.